Listed below are T cell receptor beta chains from one sample, sequenced in a study of shared clonotypes between healthy human individuals. Profiled with immunoSEQ multiplex PCR; TCRdb holds only in-frame clones, not every one. The data show about 870,000 clones, with 92% seen just once and under 30% held by the top ten. Material for sequencing was naive CD8+ T cells sorted from blood. All receptors derive from a man aged 25 to 40 in good health. CDR3s include the opening cysteine and the closing phenylalanine or tryptophan. A D gene is named only where the DNA matches it firmly. Size tells how often a clone was seen (once, few, many) or the class of an expanded clone, and some rows leave it out.

-,TRBD2,TRBJ2-7,14,TRBV7-6,CASATSALSYEQYF,TGTGCCAGTGCTACTAGCGCCCTCTCCTACGAGCAGTACTTC
-,-,TRBJ2-7,11,TRBV30,CAWSVQYEQYF,TGTGCCTGGAGTGTACAGTACGAGCAGTACTTC
-,-,TRBJ1-3,16,TRBV28,CASSLYDEHSGNTIYF,TGTGCCAGCAGTTTATACGACGAACACTCTGGAAACACCATATATTTT
-,-,TRBJ2-1,17,TRBV7-3,CASSLLGGLYSYNEQFF,TGTGCCAGCAGCTTATTGGGCGGTCTCTACTCCTACAATGAGCAGTTCTTC
-,TRBD2,TRBJ2-1,16,TRBV9,CASSVSKTSGRREQFF,TGTGCCAGCAGCGTGAGTAAGACTAGCGGGAGGAGGGAGCAGTTCTTC
-,TRBD1,TRBJ2-7,15,TRBV29-1,CSVEDPIQGAYEQYF,TGCAGCGTTGAAGATCCAATACAGGGGGCCTACGAGCAGTACTTC
-,-,TRBJ2-3,14,TRBV9,CASSVGGLADTQYF,TGTGCCAGCAGCGTAGGGGGCCTCGCAGATACGCAGTATTTT
-,-,TRBJ2-3,15,TRBV4-3,CASSQGGSRTDTQYF,TGCGCCAGCAGCCAAGGAGGTAGTCGTACAGATACGCAGTATTTT
-,TRBD2,TRBJ2-1,16,TRBV28,CASRNSGGVSYNEQFF,TGTGCCAGCAGGAACTCGGGGGGAGTCTCCTACAATGAGCAGTTCTTC
-,-,TRBJ2-7,13,TRBV6-1,CASRGGVRYEQYF,TGTGCCAGCAGGGGTGGGGTGCGCTACGAGCAGTACTTC
-,-,TRBJ2-7,11,TRBV2,CASRGVYEQYF,TGTGCCAGCAGGGGAGTCTACGAGCAGTACTTC
-,TRBD1,TRBJ2-5,16,TRBV7-9,CASSPASGTEKETQYF,TGTGCCAGCAGCCCCGCTTCCGGGACAGAAAAAGAGACCCAGTACTTC
-,-,TRBJ1-2,18,TRBV21-1,CASSKALVEAGRGYGYTF,TGTGCCAGCAGCAAAGCGCTTGTAGAAGCAGGGCGGGGCTATGGCTACACCTTC
-,TRBD2,TRBJ2-7,16,TRBV29-1,CSVIEVGTSATYEQYF,TGCAGCGTAATTGAGGTCGGGACTAGCGCCACTTACGAGCAGTACTTC
-,-,TRBJ2-7,13,TRBV14,CASSQDLGGDRSF,TGTGCCAGCAGCCAAGATCTAGGGGGGGACCGTAGCTTC
-,TRBD2,TRBJ2-1,17,TRBV27,CASSSGLAGNSYNEQFF,TGTGCCAGCAGTTCAGGACTAGCAGGAAACTCCTACAATGAGCAGTTCTTC
-,-,TRBJ2-5,16,TRBV7-9,CASSSGPRGGQETQYF,TGTGCCAGCAGTTCGGGCCCCAGAGGAGGCCAAGAGACCCAGTACTTC
-,TRBD1,TRBJ2-7,14,TRBV18,CASSPYRGRGEQYF,TGTGCCAGCTCACCTTACAGGGGGCGCGGCGAGCAGTACTTC
-,TRBD1,TRBJ2-2,15,TRBV27,CASSWDRGSTGELFF,TGTGCCAGCAGTTGGGACAGGGGCTCCACCGGGGAGCTGTTTTTT
-,-,TRBJ1-5,15,TRBV7-2,CASSLAPRYNQPQHF,TGTGCCAGCAGCTTAGCGCCAAGATACAATCAGCCCCAGCATTTT
many,TRBD2,TRBJ2-7,16,TRBV10-3,CAISTSGRGSSYEQYF,TGTGCCATCAGTACTAGCGGGAGGGGGAGCTCCTACGAGCAGTACTTC
-,TRBD1,TRBJ2-7,14,TRBV4-1,CASSLRGTGGDVGF,TGCGCCAGCAGCCTCCGCGGGACAGGGGGCGATGTCGGCTTC
-,-,TRBJ2-7,12,TRBV30,CAWGNRALEQYF,TGTGCCTGGGGGAACAGGGCCCTCGAGCAGTACTTC
-,-,TRBJ2-1,15,TRBV6-4,CASSEKGYSYNEQFF,TGTGCCAGCAGTGAAAAGGGTTACTCCTACAATGAGCAGTTCTTC
-,-,TRBJ2-3,14,TRBV10-1,CASSTRGKTDTQYF,TGCGCCAGCAGTACCCGGGGGAAGACAGATACGCAGTATTTT
-,TRBD1,TRBJ2-7,13,TRBV27,CASSSGQIYEQYF,TGTGCCAGCAGTTCGGGACAGATATACGAGCAGTACTTC
-,-,TRBJ1-4,16,TRBV6-1,CASSEFWAGVGEKLFF,TGTGCCAGCAGTGAATTTTGGGCAGGGGTAGGTGAAAAACTGTTTTTT
-,TRBD2,TRBJ2-2,17,TRBV19,CASSIGFTSGLTGELFF,TGTGCCAGTAGTATAGGATTCACTAGCGGGCTCACCGGGGAGCTGTTTTTT
-,TRBD2,TRBJ2-1,16,TRBV2,CASWGRASGRDNEQFF,TGTGCCAGCTGGGGGAGGGCTAGCGGGAGGGATAATGAGCAGTTCTTC
-,-,TRBJ2-1,15,TRBV4-1,CASSSTETGMHEQFF,TGCGCCAGCAGCAGTACGGAGACGGGGATGCATGAGCAGTTCTTC
-,TRBD1,TRBJ2-3,12,TRBV29-1,CSAGQGVNTQYF,TGCAGCGCGGGACAGGGAGTAAATACGCAGTATTTT
-,TRBD1,TRBJ1-3,15,TRBV7-8,CASSLLQGYGNTIYF,TGTGCCAGCAGCTTACTACAGGGGTACGGAAACACCATATATTTT
-,-,TRBJ1-4,16,TRBV19,CASSLRGGQSNEKLFF,TGTGCCAGTAGTCTGCGGGGGGGGCAGAGTAATGAAAAACTGTTTTTT
-,TRBD1,TRBJ1-2,14,TRBV5-1,CASSLSGTGDGYTF,TGCGCCAGCAGCTTGTCCGGGACAGGGGATGGCTACACCTTC
-,TRBD1,TRBJ2-7,14,TRBV7-9,CASSRTGADYEQYF,TGTGCCAGCAGCAGAACAGGGGCAGACTACGAGCAGTACTTC
many,-,TRBJ1-5,13,TRBV11-2,CASSTQGNQPQHF,TGTGCCAGCAGCACACAGGGTAATCAGCCCCAGCATTTT
-,-,TRBJ2-7,15,TRBV7-2,CASSSRPGPVYEQYF,TGTGCCAGCAGCTCACGTCCGGGTCCGGTCTACGAGCAGTACTTC
-,TRBD1,TRBJ1-2,16,TRBV2,CASRGSRTGGRNGYTF,TGTGCCAGCAGGGGGAGCAGGACAGGGGGACGGAATGGCTACACCTTC
-,-,TRBJ1-5,14,TRBV7-9,CASSLGGRSQPQHF,TGTGCCAGCAGCTTAGGGGGGCGCAGTCAGCCCCAGCATTTT
-,TRBD1,TRBJ1-3,16,TRBV5-1,CASSPAGQGTGNTIYF,TGCGCCAGCAGCCCAGCTGGACAGGGAACTGGAAACACCATATATTTT
-,-,TRBJ2-1,16,TRBV5-1,CASSLLEWSSYNEQFF,TGCGCCAGCAGCTTGTTAGAGTGGAGCTCCTACAATGAGCAGTTCTTC